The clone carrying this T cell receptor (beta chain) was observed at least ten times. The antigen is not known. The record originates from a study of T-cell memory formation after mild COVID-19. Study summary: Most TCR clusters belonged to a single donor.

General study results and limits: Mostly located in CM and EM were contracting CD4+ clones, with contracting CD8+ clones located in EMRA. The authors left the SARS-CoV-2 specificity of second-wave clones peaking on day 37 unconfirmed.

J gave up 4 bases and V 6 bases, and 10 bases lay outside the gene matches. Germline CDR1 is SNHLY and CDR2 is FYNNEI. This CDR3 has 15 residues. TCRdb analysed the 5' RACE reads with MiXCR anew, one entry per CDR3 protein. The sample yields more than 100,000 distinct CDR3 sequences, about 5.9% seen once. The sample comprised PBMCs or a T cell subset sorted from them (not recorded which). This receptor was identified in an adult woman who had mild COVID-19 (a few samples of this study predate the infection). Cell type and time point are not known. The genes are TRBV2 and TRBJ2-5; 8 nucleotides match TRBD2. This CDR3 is CASRNQAGVGETQYF. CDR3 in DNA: TGTGCCAGCAGGAACCAAGCGGGGGTGGGAGAGACCCAGTACTTC.